The following is a T cell receptor beta chain sequence with its context. Germline CDR1 reads LNHNV; CDR2 reads YYDKDF (reference sequence). The V and J ends lost 2 bases and 3 bases respectively, with 11 bases between them. There are 14 residues in the CDR3. The record originates from a study of T cell changes during pregnancy in multiple sclerosis. Clones were read by immunoSEQ multiplex PCR, and TCRdb kept only the in-frame ones, dropping some. This table has over 90,000 clones, approximately 90% appearing once. V is TRBV15 and J is TRBJ2-7; D might be TRBD1 (5 bases). The sequence derives from a female donor with multiple sclerosis, enrolled in a pregnancy study. Here the sequenced sample was peripheral blood, taken before pregnancy. As DNA, the CDR3 is TGTGCCACCAGCAGAAAGGCAGGGCGCTACGAGCAGTACTTC. Protein: CATSRKAGRYEQYF.